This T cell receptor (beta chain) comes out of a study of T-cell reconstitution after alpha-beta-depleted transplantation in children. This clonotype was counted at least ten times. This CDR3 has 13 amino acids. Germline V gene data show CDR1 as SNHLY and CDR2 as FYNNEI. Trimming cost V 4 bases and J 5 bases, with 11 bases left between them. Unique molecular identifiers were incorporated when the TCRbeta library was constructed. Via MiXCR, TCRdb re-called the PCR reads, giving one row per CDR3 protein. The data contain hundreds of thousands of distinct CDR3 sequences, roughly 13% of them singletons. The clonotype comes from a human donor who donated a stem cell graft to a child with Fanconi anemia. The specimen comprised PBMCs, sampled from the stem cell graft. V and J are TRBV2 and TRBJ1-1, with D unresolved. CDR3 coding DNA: TGTGCCAGCAGTGGGGCCAGAGGTACTGAAGCTTTCTTT. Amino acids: CASSGARGTEAFF.